This T cell receptor beta chain derives from a study of shared clonotypes between healthy human individuals. The wider study: Each donor's CD8 memory used one plate, CD8 naive two, each CD4 subset three. Study-level findings and limits: Limitation of the genetic and exposure-history diversity represented came from the few donors.

Of note for this clone: No antigen is known for it.

Germline CDR1 reads SGHNT; CDR2 reads YENEEA. This CDR3 comprises 17 residues. Trimming took 1 base from V and 4 from J; bases not matched to a gene: 6. TCRdb keeps only in-frame clones here, not all; method: immunoSEQ multiplex PCR. In the table there are about 2.3 million clones, 85% to 95% of which are singletons. This chain joins TRBV11-3 and TRBJ2-2; TRBD1 matches at 10 bases. The sequencing input was naive CD4+ T cells from PBMCs. The sample's subset: CD45RA+ positively selected. This TCR was sampled from a man between 18 and 35 years old in good health. Some clones in this sample may be carry-over from other donors' samples. This chain's CDR3 is CASSLALGTGVTGELFF. The CDR3 coding sequence is TGTGCCAGCAGCTTAGCATTGGGGACAGGGGTCACCGGGGAGCTGTTTTTT.